Sequencing of this T cell receptor (beta chain) was carried out in a study of cytomegalovirus exposure and HLA in healthy donors. PCR involved 60 Vbeta and 13 Jbeta primers. Assay used: immunoSEQ multiplex PCR; TCRdb lists only in-frame clones, some missing. The data hold about 140,000 clones, with approximately 78% observed a single time. CDR1 and CDR2 from the germline V gene are MGHRA and YSYEKL. Trimming took 4 bases from V and 4 from J, leaving 13 bases between them. The CDR3 has 15 residues. Sequenced input: PBMCs. The chain uses TRBV4-1 and TRBJ1-4, with no clear D. This clonotype originated in a female donor in good health and CMV-seronegative. CDR3 sequence reads: CASSPVGRGNEKLFF. CDR3 nucleotide sequence: TGCGCCAGCAGCCCCGTAGGACGGGGTAATGAAAAACTGTTTTTT.